Sequencing of this T cell receptor beta chain was carried out in a study of CD8 T cells in ankylosing spondylitis. Study-wide points: About 8 highly homologous variants made up a TCR beta motif, and this motif appeared characteristic of ankylosing spondylitis blood.

TCRdb reanalysed the 5' RACE reads using MiXCR and keeps one entry per CDR3 protein. The table has 250,000 to 300,000 distinct CDR3 sequences, 20% seen once. On this clonotype itself: Antigen: not known.

Germline V CDR1 and CDR2: SGHVS, FQNEAQ. The CDR3 length is 16 residues. The J segment lost 5 bases and the V segment lost 1 base, leaving 7 bases of the junction unmatched. The sequenced sample consisted of blood, either unsorted or a sorted T cell fraction (not recorded which). The chain carries TRBV7-8 and TRBJ2-5; 10 bases align to TRBD2. This sequence originates from a male donor with ankylosing spondylitis or in good health (not recorded which). The CDR3 bases are TGTGCCAGCAGCTTAGGAGGACTAGCGGAGACGGAGACCCAGTACTTC. This translates into CASSLGGLAETETQYF. The full variable domain, its missing parts supplied by reference TRBV7-8 and TRBJ2-5, is GAGVSQSPRYKVAKRGQDVALRCDPISGHVSLFWYQQALGQGPEFLTYFQNEAQLDKSGLPSDRFFAERPEGSVSTLKIQRTQQEDSAVYLCASSLGGLAETETQYFGPGTRLLVL.